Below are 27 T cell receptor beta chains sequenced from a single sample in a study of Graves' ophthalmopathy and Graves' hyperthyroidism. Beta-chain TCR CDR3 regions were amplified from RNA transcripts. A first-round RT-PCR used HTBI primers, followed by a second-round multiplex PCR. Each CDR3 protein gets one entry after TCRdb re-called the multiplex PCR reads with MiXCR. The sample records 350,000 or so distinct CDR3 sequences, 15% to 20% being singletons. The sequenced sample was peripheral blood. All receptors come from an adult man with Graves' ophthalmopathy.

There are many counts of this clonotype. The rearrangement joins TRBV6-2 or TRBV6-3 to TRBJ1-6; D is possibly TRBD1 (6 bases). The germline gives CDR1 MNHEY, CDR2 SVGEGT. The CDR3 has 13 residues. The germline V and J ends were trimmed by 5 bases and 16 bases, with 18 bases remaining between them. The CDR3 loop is CASSDIQGEALHF. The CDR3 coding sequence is TGTGCCAGCAGTGACATACAGGGAGAGGCTCTCCACTTT.

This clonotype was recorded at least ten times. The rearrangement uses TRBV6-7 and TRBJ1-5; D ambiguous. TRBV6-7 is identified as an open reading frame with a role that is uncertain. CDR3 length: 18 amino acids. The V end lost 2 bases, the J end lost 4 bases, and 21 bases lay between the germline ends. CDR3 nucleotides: TGTGCCAGCAGTTACCCCGAGGTTGGACGTAAAGGAAATCAGCCCCAGCATTTT. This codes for CASSYPEVGRKGNQPQHF.

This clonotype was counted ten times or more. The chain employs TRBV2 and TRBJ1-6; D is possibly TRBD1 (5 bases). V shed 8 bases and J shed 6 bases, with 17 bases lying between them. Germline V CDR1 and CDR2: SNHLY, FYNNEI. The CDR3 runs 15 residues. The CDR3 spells CASRGGVTPNSPLHF. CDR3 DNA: TGTGCCAGCCGGGGCGGGGTTACTCCTAATTCACCCCTCCACTTT.

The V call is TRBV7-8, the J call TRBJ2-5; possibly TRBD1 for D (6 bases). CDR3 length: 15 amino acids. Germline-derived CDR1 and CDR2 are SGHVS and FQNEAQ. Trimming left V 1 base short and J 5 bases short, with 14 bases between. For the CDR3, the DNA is TGTGCCAGCAGCTTAGGTGGGGTCAGGGGCGAGACCCAGTACTTC. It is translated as CASSLGGVRGETQYF.

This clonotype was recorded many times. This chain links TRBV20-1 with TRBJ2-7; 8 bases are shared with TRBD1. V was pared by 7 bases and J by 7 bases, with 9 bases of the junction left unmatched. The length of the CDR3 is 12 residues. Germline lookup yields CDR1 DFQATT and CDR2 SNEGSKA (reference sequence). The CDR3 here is CSGNRGSSEQYF. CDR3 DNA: TGCAGTGGTAACAGGGGGAGTTCAGAGCAGTACTTC.

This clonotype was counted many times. The CDR3 nucleotides are TGCAGTGCTGCCGTTGGGACTAGCGGCGAGTACGAGCAGTACTTC. Translated: CSAAVGTSGEYEQYF. The chain recombines TRBV20-1 with TRBJ2-7; 11 nucleotides agree with TRBD2. J was trimmed by 4 bases and V by 5 bases; bases with no gene match: 10. CDR1 is DFQATT and CDR2 is SNEGSKA in the germline V gene (reference sequence). The CDR3 totals 15 residues.

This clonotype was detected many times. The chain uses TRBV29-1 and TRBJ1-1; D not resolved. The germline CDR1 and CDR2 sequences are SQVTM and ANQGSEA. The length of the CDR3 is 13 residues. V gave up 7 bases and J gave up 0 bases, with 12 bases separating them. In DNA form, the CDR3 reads TGCAGCGCGAGGACGGGAATGAACACTGAAGCTTTCTTT. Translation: CSARTGMNTEAFF.

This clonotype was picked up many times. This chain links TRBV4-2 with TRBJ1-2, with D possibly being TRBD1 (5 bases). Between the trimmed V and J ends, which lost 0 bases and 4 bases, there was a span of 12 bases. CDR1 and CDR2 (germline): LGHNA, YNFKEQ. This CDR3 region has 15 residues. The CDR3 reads CASSQDVQGLYGYTF. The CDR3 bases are TGTGCCAGCAGCCAAGATGTGCAGGGACTCTATGGCTACACCTTC.

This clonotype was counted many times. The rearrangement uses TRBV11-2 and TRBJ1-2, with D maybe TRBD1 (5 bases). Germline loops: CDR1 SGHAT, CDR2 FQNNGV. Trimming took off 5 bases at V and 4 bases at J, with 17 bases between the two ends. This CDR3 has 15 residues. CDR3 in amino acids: CASSVAVGGSYGYTF. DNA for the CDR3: TGTGCCAGCAGCGTGGCAGTCGGGGGGAGCTATGGCTACACCTTC.

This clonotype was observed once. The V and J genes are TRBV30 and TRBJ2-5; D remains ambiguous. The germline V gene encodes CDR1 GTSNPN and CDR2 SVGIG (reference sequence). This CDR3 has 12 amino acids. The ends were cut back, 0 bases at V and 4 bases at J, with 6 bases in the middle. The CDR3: CAWSVYLETQYF. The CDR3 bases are TGTGCCTGGAGTGTATATTTAGAGACCCAGTACTTC.

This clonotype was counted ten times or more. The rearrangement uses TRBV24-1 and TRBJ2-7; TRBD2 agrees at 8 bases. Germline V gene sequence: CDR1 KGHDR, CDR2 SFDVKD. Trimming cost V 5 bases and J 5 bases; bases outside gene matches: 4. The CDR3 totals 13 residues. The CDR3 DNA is TGTGCCACCAGTGGACTAGCGAGCAACGAGCAGTACTTC. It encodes CATSGLASNEQYF.

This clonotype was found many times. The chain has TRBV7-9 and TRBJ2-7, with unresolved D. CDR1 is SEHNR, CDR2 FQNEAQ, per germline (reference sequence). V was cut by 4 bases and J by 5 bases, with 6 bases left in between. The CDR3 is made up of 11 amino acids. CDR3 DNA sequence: TGTGCCAGCAGCTCAGGACACGAGCAGTACTTC. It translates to CASSSGHEQYF.

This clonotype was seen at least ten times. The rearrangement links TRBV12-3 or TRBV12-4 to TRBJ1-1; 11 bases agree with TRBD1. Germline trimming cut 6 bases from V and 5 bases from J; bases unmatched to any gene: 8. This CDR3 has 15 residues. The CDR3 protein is CASRYRTGGRTEAFF. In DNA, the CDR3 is TGTGCCAGCAGATACCGGACAGGGGGCAGGACTGAAGCTTTCTTT.

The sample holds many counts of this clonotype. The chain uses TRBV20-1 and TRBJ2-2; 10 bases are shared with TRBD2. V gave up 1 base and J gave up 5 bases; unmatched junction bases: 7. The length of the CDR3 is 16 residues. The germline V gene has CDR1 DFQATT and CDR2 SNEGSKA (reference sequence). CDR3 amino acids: CSARAPGLAMTGELFF. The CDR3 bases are TGCAGTGCTAGAGCGCCGGGACTAGCGATGACCGGGGAGCTGTTTTTT.

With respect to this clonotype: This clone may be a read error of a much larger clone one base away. In DNA, the CDR3 is TGTGCCAGCAGCGTAGGGGGGGTCAGAAATCAGCCCCAGCATTTT. Its translation: CASSVGGVRNQPQHF. The J gene is TRBJ1-5, the V gene TRBV9; D possibly corresponds to TRBD1 (5 bases). The CDR3 sequence is 15 residues long. V was trimmed by 0 bases and J by 4 bases, leaving 11 bases between them. CDR1 is SGDLS, CDR2 YYNGEE, per germline.

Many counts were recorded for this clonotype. The CDR3 reads CASSYGQLSGNTIYF. Here the CDR3 DNA reads TGTGCCAGCAGTTATGGACAGCTCTCTGGAAACACCATATATTTT. The chain combines TRBV6-5 with TRBJ1-3; TRBD1 is a possible D gene (6 bases). Looked up from germline, CDR1 is MNHEY and CDR2 is SVGAGI. The germline V and J ends were trimmed by 3 bases and 0 bases, with 9 bases remaining between them. This CDR3 contains 15 residues.

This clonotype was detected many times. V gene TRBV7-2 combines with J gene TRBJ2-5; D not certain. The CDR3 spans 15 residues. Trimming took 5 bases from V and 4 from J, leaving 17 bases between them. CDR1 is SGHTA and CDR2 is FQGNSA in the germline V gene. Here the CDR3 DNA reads TGTGCCAGCAGCCCATCACGCGTCGCCAGAGAGACCCAGTACTTC. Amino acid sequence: CASSPSRVARETQYF.

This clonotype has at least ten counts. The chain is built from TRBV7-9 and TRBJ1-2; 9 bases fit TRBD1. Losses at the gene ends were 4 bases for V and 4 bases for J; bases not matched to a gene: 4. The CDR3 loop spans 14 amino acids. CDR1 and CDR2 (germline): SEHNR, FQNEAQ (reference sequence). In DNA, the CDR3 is TGTGCCAGCAGCTCCAGGGACAGGGTCTATGGCTACACCTTC. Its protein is CASSSRDRVYGYTF. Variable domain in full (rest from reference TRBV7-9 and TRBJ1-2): DTGVSQNPRHKITKRGQNVTFRCDPISEHNRLYWYRQTLGQGPEFLTYFQNEAQLEKSRLLSDRFSAERPKGSFSTLEIQRTEQGDSAMYLCASSSRDRVYGYTFGSGTRLTVV.

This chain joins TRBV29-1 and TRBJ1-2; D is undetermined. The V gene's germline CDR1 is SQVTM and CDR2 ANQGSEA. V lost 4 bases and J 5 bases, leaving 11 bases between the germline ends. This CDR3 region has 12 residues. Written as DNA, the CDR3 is TGCAGCGTTGTACCGGTATCATATGGCTACACCTTC. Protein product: CSVVPVSYGYTF.

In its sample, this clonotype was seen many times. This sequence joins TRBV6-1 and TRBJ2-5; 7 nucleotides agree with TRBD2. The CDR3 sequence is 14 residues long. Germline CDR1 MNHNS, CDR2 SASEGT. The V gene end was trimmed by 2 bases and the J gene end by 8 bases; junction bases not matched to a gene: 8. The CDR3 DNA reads TGTGCCAGCAGTGAACGGTGGGGGGGAAAAACCCAGTACTTC. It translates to CASSERWGGKTQYF.

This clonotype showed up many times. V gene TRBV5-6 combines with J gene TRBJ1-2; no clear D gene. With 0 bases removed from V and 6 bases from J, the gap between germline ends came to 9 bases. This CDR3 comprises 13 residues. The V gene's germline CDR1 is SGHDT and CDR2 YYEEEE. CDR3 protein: CASSLGRFDGYTF. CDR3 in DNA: TGTGCCAGCAGCTTGGGCAGGTTCGATGGCTACACCTTC.

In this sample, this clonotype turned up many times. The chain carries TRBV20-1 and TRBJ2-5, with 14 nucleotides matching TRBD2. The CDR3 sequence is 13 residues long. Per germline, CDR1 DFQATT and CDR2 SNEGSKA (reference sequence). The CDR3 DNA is TGCACCGGACTAGCGGGAGGCCAAGAGACCCAGTACTTC. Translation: CTGLAGGQETQYF.

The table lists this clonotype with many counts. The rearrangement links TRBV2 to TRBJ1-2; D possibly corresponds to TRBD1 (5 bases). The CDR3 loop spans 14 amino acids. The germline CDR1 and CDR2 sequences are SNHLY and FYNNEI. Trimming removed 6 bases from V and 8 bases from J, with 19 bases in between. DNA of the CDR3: TGTGCCAGCAGGAATATCAGAGGGACTCAGGGCTACACCTTC. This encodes CASRNIRGTQGYTF.

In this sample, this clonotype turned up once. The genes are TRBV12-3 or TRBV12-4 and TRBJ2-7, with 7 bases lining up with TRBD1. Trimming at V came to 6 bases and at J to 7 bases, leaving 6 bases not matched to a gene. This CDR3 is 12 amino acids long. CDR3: CASSRGGDEQYF. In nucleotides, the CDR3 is TGTGCCAGCAGCCGAGGGGGCGATGAGCAGTACTTC.

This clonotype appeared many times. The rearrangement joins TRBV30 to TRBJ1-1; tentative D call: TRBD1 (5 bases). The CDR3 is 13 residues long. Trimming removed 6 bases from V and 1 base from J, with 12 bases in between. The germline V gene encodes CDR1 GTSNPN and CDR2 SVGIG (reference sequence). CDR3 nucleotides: TGTGCCTGCTCAAGGACATGGAACACTGAAGCTTTCTTT. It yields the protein CACSRTWNTEAFF.

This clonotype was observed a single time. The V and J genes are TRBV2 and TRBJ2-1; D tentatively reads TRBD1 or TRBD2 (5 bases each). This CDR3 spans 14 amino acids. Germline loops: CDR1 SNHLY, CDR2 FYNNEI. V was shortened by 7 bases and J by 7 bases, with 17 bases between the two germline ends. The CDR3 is CASMRGRGRNEQFF. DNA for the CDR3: TGTGCCAGCATGAGGGGTAGAGGGCGGAATGAGCAGTTCTTC.

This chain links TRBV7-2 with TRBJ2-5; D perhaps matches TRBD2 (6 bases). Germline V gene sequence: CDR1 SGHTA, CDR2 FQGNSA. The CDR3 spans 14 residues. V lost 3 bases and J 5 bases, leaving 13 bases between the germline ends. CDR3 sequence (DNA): TGTGCCAGCAGCTTGTTTAGCGGTGTCGAGACCCAGTACTTC. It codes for CASSLFSGVETQYF.